Listed below are T cell receptor beta chains from one sample, sequenced in a study of cytomegalovirus exposure and HLA in healthy donors. Clones were read by immunoSEQ multiplex PCR, and TCRdb kept only the in-frame ones, dropping some. The sample includes fewer than 200,000 clones, approximately 78% of them seen just once. The specimen was PBMCs. The receptor set was obtained from a girl aged 2 to 10 in good health and CMV-seropositive. Each CDR3 is given with its conserved first and last residue.

cdr3_length	v_call	j_call	cdr3_aa
17	TRBV7-9	TRBJ2-7	CSSSLGTSGRERSEQYF
16	TRBV27	TRBJ2-1	CASSLRGGQDYNEQFF
15	TRBV4-1	TRBJ2-7	CASSQEASGIYEQYF
15	TRBV11-2	TRBJ2-1	CASSPPTSGVNEQFF
15	TRBV5-1	TRBJ1-1	CASSLAPTGNTEAFF
15	TRBV7-9	TRBJ2-5	CASSSPDWSKETQYF
12	TRBV28	TRBJ1-1	CASRFSDTEAFF
18	TRBV27	TRBJ2-6	CASSSLDRFLSGANVLTF
15	TRBV5-1	TRBJ2-7	CASRIAGQGSSEQYF
19	TRBV7-9	TRBJ2-1	CASSPVGSGTLSSYNEQFF
17	TRBV5-1	TRBJ2-7	CASSKRTGGLDSYEQYF
15	TRBV30	TRBJ2-3	CAWSVGLISTDTQYF
14	TRBV5-1	TRBJ1-2	CASSSLRQGRGYTF
16	TRBV19	TRBJ1-1	CASSIGDRGGGTEAFF
16	TRBV5-8	TRBJ1-4	CASSQQLIWGQEKLFF
17	TRBV19	TRBJ2-7	CASSPPVLSGRFHEQYF
15	TRBV5-1	TRBJ2-2	CASSSRPGTPGELFF
12	TRBV28	TRBJ1-5	CASWKEYQPQHF
16	TRBV27	TRBJ2-1	CASSSLRSGAYNEQFF
12	TRBV13	TRBJ2-5	CASSPQKETQYF
14	TRBV6-1	TRBJ1-4	CASSEGHTGGKLFF
16	TRBV4-2	TRBJ1-4	CASSQGTAATNEKLFF
16	TRBV5-1	TRBJ2-1	CASSSPGWRSYNEQFF
15	TRBV5-1	TRBJ2-7	CASSQGQALLYEQYF
11	TRBV20-1	TRBJ1-2	CSLTAFYGYTF
16	TRBV4-1	TRBJ2-7	CASSQVTGFYSYEQYF
17	TRBV5-1	TRBJ2-7	CASSPPRGGAALGEQYF
14	TRBV30	TRBJ2-2	CAWSMGLASGELFF
16	TRBV5-8	TRBJ2-1	CASNQIMAGDYNEQFF
14	TRBV30	TRBJ2-3	CAWTRLANTDTQYF
14	TRBV7-9	TRBJ2-3	CASSPGGVIDTQYF
18	TRBV5-1	TRBJ2-7	CASSLFINRGPNPVEQYF
17	TRBV30	TRBJ2-1	CAWSSLAGRYSYNEQFF
16	TRBV10-2	TRBJ1-5	CASREGRGLSNQPQHF
15	TRBV5-1	TRBJ1-1	CASSLHLTSNTEAFF
15	TRBV12-5	TRBJ1-2	CASGLGGQSNYGYTF
11	TRBV29-1	TRBJ1-3	CSGETGNTIYF
14	TRBV4-1	TRBJ2-5	CASSSWTSQETQYF
14	TRBV15	TRBJ2-7	CATSPRTSGIEQYF
16	TRBV4-1	TRBJ2-1	CASSQGPRSSYNEQFF
14	TRBV7-9	TRBJ1-3	CASSLTGTGNTIYF
14	TRBV28	TRBJ2-7	CASSRTSINYEQYF
15	TRBV7-8	TRBJ1-1	CASSLWGGLNTEAFF
17	TRBV10-3	TRBJ1-2	CAISPRDNLLSGYGYTF
14	TRBV2	TRBJ1-5	CASSEFRGDQPQHF
11	TRBV11-2	TRBJ2-1	CASRSTDEQFF
13	TRBV29-1	TRBJ2-3	CSVTQGTTDTQYF
16	TRBV10-3	TRBJ2-3	CAISEPSGGKGDTQYF
15	TRBV7-9	TRBJ2-5	CASSLDGGLQETQYF